This T cell receptor (beta chain) was sequenced in a study of shared clonotypes between healthy human individuals. This clone was found once. Each cell subset's genomic DNA was divided evenly among several immunoSEQ plates. TCRdb's copy holds only in-frame clones and misses some; the assay was immunoSEQ multiplex PCR. The sample consists of hundreds of thousands of clones, 96% of them appearing once. CD45RO-negative, CCR7-positively selected cells formed the naive CD8 fraction, excluding terminally differentiated effector memory CD45RA+ cells. Germline CDR1 and CDR2: MNHNS and SASEGT. V was shortened by 0 bases and J by 1 base, with 7 bases between the two germline ends. The length of the CDR3 is 14 residues.

The clonotype originates from a man in his thirties or forties in good health. The V call is TRBV6-1, the J call TRBJ2-7; no firm D call. Specimen: naive CD8+ T cells sorted from blood. The CDR3 loop reads CASSEALGSYEQYF. In DNA, the CDR3 is TGTGCCAGCAGTGAAGCCCTCGGTTCCTACGAGCAGTACTTC.